The T cell receptor beta chain under discussion was sequenced for a study of response to subunit inactivated influenza vaccine. Via MiXCR, TCRdb re-called the RT-PCR reads, giving one row per CDR3 protein. The table has roughly 790,000 distinct CDR3 sequences, 21% seen once. J gave up 7 bases and V 4 bases, and 4 bases lay outside the gene matches. The CDR3 is made up of 15 amino acids. Germline V gives CDR1 SGHTA, CDR2 FQGNSA. Notes on the study in general: The authors put forward the suggestion that each seasonal influenza vaccination may bring in only a limited number of new T cells.

This clonotype was found a few times. Its antigen is not identified. This receptor was taken from a man in his forties or fifties who received an inactivated influenza vaccine. Sequenced here: PBMCs from blood, sampled 5 to 6 days after vaccination. The chain recombines TRBV7-2 with TRBJ2-1, with TRBD2 matching over 13 bases. CDR3 amino acids: CASSSQGLAGNEQFF. Written as DNA, the CDR3 is TGTGCCAGCAGCTCACAGGGACTAGCGGGAAATGAGCAGTTCTTC.